Reported below is one TCR beta chain. This CDR3 comprises 14 residues. Looked up from germline, CDR1 is MNHEY and CDR2 is SVGEGT. V shed 4 bases, J shed 7 bases, and the junction held 4 bases outside the gene matches. This sample was included in a study of control samples from healthy donors and cancer patients. TCRdb's copy holds only in-frame clones and misses some; the assay was immunoSEQ multiplex PCR. The sample comprises some 89,000 clones, more than 75% of which are singletons, and around 2.1% rests with the top ten. This rearrangement joins TRBV6-2 or TRBV6-3 to TRBJ1-4; 9 nucleotides agree with TRBD1. This clonotype was obtained from a woman aged 40 to 50 in good health. The material sequenced was blood. The CDR3 bases are TGTGCCAGCAGTTCGGGGACAGGGAGTGAAAAACTGTTTTTT. This sequence encodes CASSSGTGSEKLFF.